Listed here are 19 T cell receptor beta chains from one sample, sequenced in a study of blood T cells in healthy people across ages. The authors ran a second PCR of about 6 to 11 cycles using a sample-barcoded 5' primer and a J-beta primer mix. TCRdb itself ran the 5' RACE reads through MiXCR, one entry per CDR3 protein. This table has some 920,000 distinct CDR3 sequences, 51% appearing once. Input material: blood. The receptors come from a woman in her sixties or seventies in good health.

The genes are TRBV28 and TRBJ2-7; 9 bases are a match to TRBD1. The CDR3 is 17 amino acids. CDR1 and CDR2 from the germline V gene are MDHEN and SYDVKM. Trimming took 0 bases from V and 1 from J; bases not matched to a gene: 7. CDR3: CASSLCRRTGVSYEQYF. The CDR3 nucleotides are TGTGCCAGCAGTTTATGTCGCCGGACAGGGGTTTCCTACGAGCAGTACTTC.

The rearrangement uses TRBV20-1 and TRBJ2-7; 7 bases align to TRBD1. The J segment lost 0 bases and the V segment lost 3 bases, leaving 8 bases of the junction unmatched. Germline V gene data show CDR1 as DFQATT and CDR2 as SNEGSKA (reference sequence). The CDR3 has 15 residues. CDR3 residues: CSASPGQASSYEQYF. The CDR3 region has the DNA TGCAGTGCTAGTCCCGGACAGGCGAGCTCCTACGAGCAGTACTTC.

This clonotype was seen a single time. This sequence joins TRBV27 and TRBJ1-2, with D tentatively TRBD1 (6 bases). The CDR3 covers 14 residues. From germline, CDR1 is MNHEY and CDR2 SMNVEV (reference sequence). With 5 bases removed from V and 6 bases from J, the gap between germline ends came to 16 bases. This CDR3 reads CASSLLQGGDGYTF. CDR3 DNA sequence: TGTGCCAGCAGTCTCTTACAGGGTGGGGATGGCTACACCTTC.

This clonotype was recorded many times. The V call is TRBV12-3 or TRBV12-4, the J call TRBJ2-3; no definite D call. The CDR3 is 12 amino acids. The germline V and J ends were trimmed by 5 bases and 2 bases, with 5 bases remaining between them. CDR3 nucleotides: TGTGCCAGCAGTCCGTTCACAGATACGCAGTATTTT. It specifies CASSPFTDTQYF.

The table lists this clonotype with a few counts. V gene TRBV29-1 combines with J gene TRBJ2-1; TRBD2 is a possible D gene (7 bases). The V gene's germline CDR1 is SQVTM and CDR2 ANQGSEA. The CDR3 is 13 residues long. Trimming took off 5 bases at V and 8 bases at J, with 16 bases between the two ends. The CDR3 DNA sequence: TGCAGCGTTAGTAGGGGGGGTGGTGATGAGCAGTTCTTC. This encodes CSVSRGGGDEQFF.

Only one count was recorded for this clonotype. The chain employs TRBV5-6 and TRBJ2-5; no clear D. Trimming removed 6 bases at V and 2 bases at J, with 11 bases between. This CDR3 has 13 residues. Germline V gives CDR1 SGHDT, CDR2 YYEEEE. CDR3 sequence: CASNRRRQETQYF. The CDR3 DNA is TGTGCCAGCAACCGCCGCCGACAAGAGACCCAGTACTTC.

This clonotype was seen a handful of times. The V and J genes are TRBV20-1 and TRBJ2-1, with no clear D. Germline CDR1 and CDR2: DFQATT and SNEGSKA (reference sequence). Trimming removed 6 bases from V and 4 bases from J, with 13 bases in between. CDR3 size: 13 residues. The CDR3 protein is CSATLKEYNEQFF. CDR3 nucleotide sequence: TGCAGTGCCACCCTCAAGGAGTACAATGAGCAGTTCTTC.

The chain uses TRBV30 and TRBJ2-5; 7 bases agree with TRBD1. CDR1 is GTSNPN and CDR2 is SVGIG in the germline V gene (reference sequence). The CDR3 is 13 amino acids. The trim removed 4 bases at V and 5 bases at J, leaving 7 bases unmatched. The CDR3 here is CAWTRQGRETQYF. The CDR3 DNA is TGTGCCTGGACGCGACAGGGACGCGAGACCCAGTACTTC.

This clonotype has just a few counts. The CDR3 loop reads CASTWGGGSISYEQYF. DNA for the CDR3: TGTGCCAGCACCTGGGGAGGCGGGAGTATTTCCTACGAGCAGTACTTC. This sequence joins TRBV12-3 or TRBV12-4 and TRBJ2-7; 7 bases align to TRBD2. V shed 7 bases and J 1 base; nucleotides not matched to a gene: 13. The CDR3 sequence is 16 residues long.

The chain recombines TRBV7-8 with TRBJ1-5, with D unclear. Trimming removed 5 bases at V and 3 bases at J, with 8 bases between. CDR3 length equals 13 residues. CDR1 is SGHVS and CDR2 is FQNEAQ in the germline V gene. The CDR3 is CASSAGNNQPQHF. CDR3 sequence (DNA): TGTGCCAGCAGCGCCGGGAACAATCAGCCCCAGCATTTT.

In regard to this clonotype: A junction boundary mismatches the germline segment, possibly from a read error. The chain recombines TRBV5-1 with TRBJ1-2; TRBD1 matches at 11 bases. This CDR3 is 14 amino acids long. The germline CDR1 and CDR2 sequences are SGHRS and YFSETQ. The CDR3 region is CASSLGQGADGYTF. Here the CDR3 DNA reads TGTGCCAGCAGCCTTGGACAGGGGGCGGATGGCTACACCTTC.

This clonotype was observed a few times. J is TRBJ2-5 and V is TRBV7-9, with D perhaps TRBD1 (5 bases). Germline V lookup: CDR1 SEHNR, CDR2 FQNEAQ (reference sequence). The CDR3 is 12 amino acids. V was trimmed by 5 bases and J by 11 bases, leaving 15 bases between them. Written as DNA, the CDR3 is TGTGCCAGCAGCCCTAGGGGCAATGAGCAGTACTTC. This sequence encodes CASSPRGNEQYF.

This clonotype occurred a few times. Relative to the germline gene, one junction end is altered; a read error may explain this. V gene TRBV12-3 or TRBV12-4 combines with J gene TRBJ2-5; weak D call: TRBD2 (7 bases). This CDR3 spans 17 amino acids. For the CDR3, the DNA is TGTGCCAGCAGTTGGAAAGGGGGGGGTAAGGACCAAGAGACTCAGTACTTC. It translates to CASSWKGGGKDQETQYF.

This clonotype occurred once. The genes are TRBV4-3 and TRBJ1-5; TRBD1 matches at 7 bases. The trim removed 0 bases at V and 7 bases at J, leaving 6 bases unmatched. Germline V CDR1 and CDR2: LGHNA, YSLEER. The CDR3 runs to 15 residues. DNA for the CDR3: TGCGCCAGCAGCCAAGATGTGACAGGGAGACAGCCCCAGCATTTT. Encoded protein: CASSQDVTGRQPQHF.

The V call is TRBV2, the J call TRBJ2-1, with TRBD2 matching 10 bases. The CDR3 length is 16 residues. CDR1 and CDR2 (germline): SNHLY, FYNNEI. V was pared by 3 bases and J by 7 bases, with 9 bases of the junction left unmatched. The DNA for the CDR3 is TGTGCCAGCAGTGATCGGCTAGCGGGAGTTGGGAATGAGCAGTTCTTC. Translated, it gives CASSDRLAGVGNEQFF.

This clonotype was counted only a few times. The CDR3 reads CASSSWTGVSEQFF. The CDR3, as DNA: TGTGCCAGCAGCTCCTGGACAGGGGTTAGTGAGCAGTTCTTC. This chain connects TRBV11-2 to TRBJ2-1; 9 nucleotides align to TRBD1. Germline assignment: CDR1 SGHAT and CDR2 FQNNGV. This CDR3 is 14 amino acids long. Trimming cost V 4 bases and J 9 bases; bases outside gene matches: 7.

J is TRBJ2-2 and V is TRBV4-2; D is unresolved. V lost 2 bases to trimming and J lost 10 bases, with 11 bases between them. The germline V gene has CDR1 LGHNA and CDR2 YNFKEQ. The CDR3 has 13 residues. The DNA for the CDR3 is TGTGCCAGCAGCCAACCCCCATACGCGGAGCTGTTTTTT. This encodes CASSQPPYAELFF.

CDR3 loop: CATRGTGIYNEQFF. The CDR3 DNA reads as TGTGCCACCCGCGGGACAGGGATCTACAATGAGCAGTTCTTC. This chain uses TRBV6-2 or TRBV6-3 with TRBJ2-1; 9 bases map to TRBD1. V lost 10 bases, J lost 3 bases, and 7 bases stayed unmatched. This CDR3 has 14 amino acids. Germline V gene lookup returns CDR1 MNHEY and CDR2 SVGEGT.

In nucleotides, the CDR3 is TGCGCCAGCAGCTTGGCCCACGATACGCAGTATTTT. Amino acid sequence: CASSLAHDTQYF. The chain joins TRBV5-1 to TRBJ2-3; unclear D gene. V lost 0 bases and J lost 6, with 5 bases in between. This CDR3 has 12 residues. The V gene's germline CDR1 is SGHRS and CDR2 YFSETQ.